The present TCR beta chain was sequenced within a study of memory CD8 T cells in hepatitis C reinfection. In the study overall: Between 12 and 24 weeks after reinfection detection, late samples were drawn. Findings of the study overall: With five donors, public clonotype conclusions could not be definitive.

This sample's time point: late/post reinfection, 12 to 24 weeks after detection. No in vitro expansion preceded TCR sequencing of the sorted cells. Donors came from people who inject drugs enrolled in HEPCO, Canada. Total naive CD8 T cells were sorted as viable CD3+ CD8+ CD45RO- cells from two donors. Notes on this clone: Its antigen is unidentified.

Clones were read by immunoSEQ multiplex PCR, and TCRdb kept only the in-frame ones, dropping some. The sample lists around 45,000 clones; approximately 92% were seen once. Germline values: CDR1 GTSNPN, CDR2 SVGIG (reference sequence). V shed 3 bases and J 5 bases; nucleotides not matched to a gene: 5. This CDR3 is 15 amino acids long. The source is a young man with hepatitis C virus infection. The rearrangement joins TRBV30 to TRBJ2-2; the match to TRBD2 covers 11 bases. The sample consisted of naive CD8+ T cells sorted from blood. The CDR3 coding sequence is TGTGCCTGGAGGCTAGCGGGGGGCTGGACCGGGGAGCTGTTTTTT. Its protein is CAWRLAGGWTGELFF.